This record looks at one T cell receptor beta chain sequence and its context. Trimming removed 2 bases from V and 8 bases from J, with 12 bases in between. The CDR3 contains 14 residues. CDR1 and CDR2 from the germline V gene are WSHSY and SAAADI. The sample belongs to a study of T cells after somatic rescue of genetic block. Profiled with immunoSEQ multiplex PCR; TCRdb holds only in-frame clones, not every one. The table includes approximately 71,000 clones, about 90% detected once. The gene calls are TRBV10-2 and TRBJ1-4, with D possibly matching TRBD1 (5 bases). Sequences were obtained from peripheral blood mononuclear cells (PBMCs). This sequence originates from a man between 40 and 49 years old. CDR3: CASSEGGRGEKLFF. In DNA, the CDR3 is TGCGCCAGCAGTGAGGGGGGGAGAGGCGAAAAACTGTTTTTT.